The present T cell receptor beta chain was sequenced within a study of CD8 T cells in Susac syndrome. With random hexamers, roughly 0.5 to 1 ug RNA was reverse transcribed. In TCRdb, the immunoSEQ multiplex PCR reads were re-called with MiXCR into one record per CDR3 protein. The repertoire consists of roughly 200,000 distinct CDR3 sequences, with about 93% occurring once and the leading ten covering around 0.1%. Germline CDR1 MDHEN, CDR2 SYDVKM. The length of the CDR3 is 17 residues. V gave up 8 bases and J gave up 2 bases, with 22 bases separating them. Sequencing used CD4+ T cells from PBMCs. The gene calls are TRBV28 and TRBJ1-5, with TRBD1 as a possible D gene (6 bases). The TCR sequence derives from a human donor with Susac syndrome. The CDR3 sequence: CASHTGGRTGGNQPQHF. CDR3 nucleotide sequence: TGTGCCAGCCATACTGGGGGGCGCACGGGGGGCAATCAGCCCCAGCATTTT.